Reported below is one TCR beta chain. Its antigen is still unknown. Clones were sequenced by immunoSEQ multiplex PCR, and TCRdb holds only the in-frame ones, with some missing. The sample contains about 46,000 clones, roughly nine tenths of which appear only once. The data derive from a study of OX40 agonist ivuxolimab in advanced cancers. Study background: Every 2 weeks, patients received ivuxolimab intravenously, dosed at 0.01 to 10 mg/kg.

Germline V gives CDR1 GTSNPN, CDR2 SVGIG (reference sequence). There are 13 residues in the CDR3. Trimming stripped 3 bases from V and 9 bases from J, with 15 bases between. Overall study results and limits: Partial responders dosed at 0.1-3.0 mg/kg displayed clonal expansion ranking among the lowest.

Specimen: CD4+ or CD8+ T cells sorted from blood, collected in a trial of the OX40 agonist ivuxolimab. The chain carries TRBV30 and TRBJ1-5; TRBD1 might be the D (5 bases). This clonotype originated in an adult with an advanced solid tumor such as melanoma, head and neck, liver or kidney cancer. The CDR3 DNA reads TGTGCCTGGAGCGGCGGGGGGGGAGGGCCCCAGCATTTT. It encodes CAWSGGGGGPQHF. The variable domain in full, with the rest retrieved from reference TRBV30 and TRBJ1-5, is SQTIHQWPATLVQPVGSPLSLECTVEGTSNPNLYWYRQAAGRGLQLLFYSVGIGQISSEVPQNLSASRPQDRQFILSSKKLLLSDSGFYLCAWSGGGGGPQHFGDGTRLSIL.